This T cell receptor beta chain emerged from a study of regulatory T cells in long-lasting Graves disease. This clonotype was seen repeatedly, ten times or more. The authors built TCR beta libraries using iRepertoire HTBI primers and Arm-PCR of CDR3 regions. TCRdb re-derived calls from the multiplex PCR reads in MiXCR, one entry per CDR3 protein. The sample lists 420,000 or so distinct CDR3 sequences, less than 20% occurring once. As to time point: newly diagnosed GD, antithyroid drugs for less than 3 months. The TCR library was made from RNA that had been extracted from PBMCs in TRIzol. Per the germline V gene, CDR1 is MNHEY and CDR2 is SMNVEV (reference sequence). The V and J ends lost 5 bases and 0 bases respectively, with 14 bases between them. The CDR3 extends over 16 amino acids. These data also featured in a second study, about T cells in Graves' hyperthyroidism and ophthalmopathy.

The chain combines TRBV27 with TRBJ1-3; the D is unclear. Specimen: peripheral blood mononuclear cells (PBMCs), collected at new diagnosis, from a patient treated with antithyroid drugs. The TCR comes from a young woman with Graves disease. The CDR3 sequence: CASSKHSGPSGNTIYF. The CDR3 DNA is TGTGCCAGCAGTAAACATAGTGGGCCCTCTGGAAACACCATATATTTT.